This T cell receptor (beta chain) was found in a study of control samples from healthy donors and cancer patients. Sequencing used immunoSEQ multiplex PCR; TCRdb keeps in-frame clones, though not all of them. The profile shows roughly 130,000 clones, about 88% of them singletons. CDR3 length: 14 residues. Germline-derived CDR1 and CDR2 are WNHNN and SYGVQD (reference sequence). The V end lost 2 bases, the J end lost 6 bases, and 14 bases lay between the germline ends. A few counts support this clone. The specimen was blood. The rearrangement links TRBV10-1 to TRBJ2-7; D is perhaps TRBD1 (7 bases). The receptor was derived from a man aged 50-59 years in good health. CDR3 in DNA: TGCGCCAGCAGTGAGGGAGGGACAGTACGCGAGCAGTACTTC. It translates to CASSEGGTVREQYF.